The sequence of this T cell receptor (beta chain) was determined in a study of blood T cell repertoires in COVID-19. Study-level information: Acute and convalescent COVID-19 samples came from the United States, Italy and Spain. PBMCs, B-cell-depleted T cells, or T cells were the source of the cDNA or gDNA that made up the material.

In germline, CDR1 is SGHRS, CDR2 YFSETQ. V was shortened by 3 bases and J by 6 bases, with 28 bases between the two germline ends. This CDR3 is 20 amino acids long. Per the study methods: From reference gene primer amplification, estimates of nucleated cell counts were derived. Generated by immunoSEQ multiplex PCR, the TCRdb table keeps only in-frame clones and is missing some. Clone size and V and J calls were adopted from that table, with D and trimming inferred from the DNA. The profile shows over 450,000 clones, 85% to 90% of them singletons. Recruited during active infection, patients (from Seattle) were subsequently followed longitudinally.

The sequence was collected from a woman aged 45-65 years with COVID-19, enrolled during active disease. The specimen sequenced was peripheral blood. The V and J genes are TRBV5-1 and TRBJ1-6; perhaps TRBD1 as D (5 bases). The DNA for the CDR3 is TGCGCCAGCAGCTGGACCTCCGGGACTTCCCTGGGCCGAGGTAATTCACCCCTCCACTTT. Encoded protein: CASSWTSGTSLGRGNSPLHF.